This record concerns one T cell receptor beta chain sequence. Antigen unknown. This sample was taken from a study of identical twins. Study conclusions and caveats: With abundant cord blood beta clonotypes, insertions were fewer; memory repertoires showed no such pattern.

V dropped 1 base and J dropped 1; count of bases not matched to a gene: 10. Germline CDR1 is SGHAT and CDR2 is FQNNGV. The CDR3 is made up of 20 amino acids. Unique molecular identifiers were present on cDNA, and template switching added a universal primer site. TCRdb fed the 5' RACE reads into MiXCR, producing one record per CDR3 protein. The sample lists about 240,000 distinct CDR3 sequences, about 13% occurring once. This same sample was also part of a study on yellow fever vaccine responses in identical twins.

The sequence was collected from a woman aged 18-29 years in good health. The sequenced sample consisted of memory (CD45RO+) T cells sorted from blood. The chain employs TRBV11-2 and TRBJ2-2; TRBD2 matches at 12 bases. The CDR3 loop is CASSLVGLGLAGLNTGELFF. The CDR3 DNA reads as TGTGCCAGCAGCTTAGTGGGGCTGGGACTAGCGGGCCTGAACACCGGGGAGCTGTTTTTT.